Below, one T cell receptor beta chain is given with its context. Antigen unknown. The sequence runs out 3 residues before the end of the CDR3; the remainder is reconstructed from the germline J gene. CDR1 and CDR2 (germline): GTSNPN, SVGIG (reference sequence). Trimming removed 2 bases from V and 1 base from J, with 8 bases in between. The CDR3 contains 13 residues. Measured with immunoSEQ multiplex PCR; TCRdb has only the in-frame clones, and not every one. In all, the sample yields 20,000 to 25,000 clones. This entry comes from a study of T cells in women clearing cervical HPV infection. General observations from the study: Cases and controls were distinguished at AUC just under 0.85 by richness and V genes. Unknown T-cell numbers per sample may underlie the richness differences. CIN3+ cases had significantly higher TCR richness than controls; evenness did not differ.

This clonotype originated in a woman between 18 and 70 years old with a cervical HPV16 infection that either progressed to CIN3+ or cleared (not recorded which). Sequenced sample: blood buffy coat. The chain carries TRBV30 and TRBJ1-1; D remains ambiguous. CDR3 DNA, as far as it was read: TGTGCCTGGAGTTATAAGCGGAACACTGAA. Protein: CAWSYKRNTE. The CDR3 as a whole reads CAWSYKRNTEAFF.